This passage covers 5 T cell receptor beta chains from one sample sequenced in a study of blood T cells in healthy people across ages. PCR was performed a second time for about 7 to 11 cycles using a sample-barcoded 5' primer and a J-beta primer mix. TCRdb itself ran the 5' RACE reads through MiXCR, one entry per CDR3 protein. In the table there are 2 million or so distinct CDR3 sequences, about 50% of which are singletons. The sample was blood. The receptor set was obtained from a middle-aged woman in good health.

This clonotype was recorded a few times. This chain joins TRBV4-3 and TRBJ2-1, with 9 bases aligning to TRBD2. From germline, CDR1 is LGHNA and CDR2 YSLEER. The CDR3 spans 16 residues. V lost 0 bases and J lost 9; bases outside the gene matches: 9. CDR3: CASSQEAAGGPFEQFF. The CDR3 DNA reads TGCGCCAGCAGCCAAGAGGCGGCGGGGGGGCCATTTGAGCAGTTCTTC.

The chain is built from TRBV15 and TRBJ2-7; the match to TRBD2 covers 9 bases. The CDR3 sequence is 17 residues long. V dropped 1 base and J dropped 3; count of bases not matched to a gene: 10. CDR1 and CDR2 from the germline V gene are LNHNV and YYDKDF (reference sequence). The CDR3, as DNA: TGTGCCACCAGCAGAGGACCCGCGGGAGGGGGAGACTACGAGCAGTACTTC. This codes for CATSRGPAGGGDYEQYF.

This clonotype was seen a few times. CDR3 region: CSATAGNEQFF. The CDR3 DNA reads as TGCAGTGCTACGGCGGGCAATGAGCAGTTCTTC. V is TRBV20-1 and J is TRBJ2-1, with a weak D call TRBD2 (5 bases). From germline, CDR1 is DFQATT and CDR2 SNEGSKA (reference sequence). This CDR3 spans 11 amino acids. V was pared by 4 bases and J by 6 bases, with 7 bases between.

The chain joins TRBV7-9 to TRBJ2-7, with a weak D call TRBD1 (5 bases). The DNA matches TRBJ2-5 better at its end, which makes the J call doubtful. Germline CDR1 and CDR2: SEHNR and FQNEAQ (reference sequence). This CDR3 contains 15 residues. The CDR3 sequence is CASSLQGREQETQYF. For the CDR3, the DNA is TGTGCCAGCAGCTTACAGGGCAGGGAACAAGAGACCCAGTACTTC.

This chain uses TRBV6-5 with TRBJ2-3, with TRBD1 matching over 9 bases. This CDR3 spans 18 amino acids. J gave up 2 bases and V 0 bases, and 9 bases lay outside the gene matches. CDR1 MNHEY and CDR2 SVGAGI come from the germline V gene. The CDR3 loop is CASSYSGQGLSSTDTQYF. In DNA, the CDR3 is TGTGCCAGCAGTTACTCGGGACAGGGCTTGTCTTCCACAGATACGCAGTATTTT.